One and the same sample provided the 4 T cell receptor beta chains below, sequenced in a study of shared clonotypes between healthy human individuals. Using immunoSEQ multiplex PCR, the repertoire was profiled, and TCRdb retains in-frame clones only, with some absent. The sample contains millions of clones, over 85% of which appear only once. Sequenced input: naive CD4+ T cells sorted from blood. This sample's subset: CD45RA+ positively selected. The receptors stem from a man between 18 and 35 years old in good health.

V usage is TRBV2 and J usage is TRBJ1-4; no clear D gene. The length of the CDR3 is 13 residues. V gave up 8 bases and J gave up 3 bases, with 10 bases separating them. Germline V gene lookup returns CDR1 SNHLY and CDR2 FYNNEI. CDR3 coding DNA: TGTGCCAGCCGCGGGGATTCTAATGAAAAACTGTTTTTT. This translates into CASRGDSNEKLFF.

The CDR3 DNA reads TGCGCCAGCAGCCAAGAGACAGGTCTGAACTATGGCTACACCTTC. Residues: CASSQETGLNYGYTF. This chain joins TRBV4-3 and TRBJ1-2; possible D gene TRBD1, 6 bases. The CDR3 sequence is 15 residues long. The ends were cut back, 0 bases at V and 2 bases at J, with 10 bases in the middle. The germline V gene encodes CDR1 LGHNA and CDR2 YSLEER.

Comment on this clone: The same CDR3 arises from other DNA sequences in this sample as well. This chain links TRBV18 with TRBJ1-2; D uncertain. V lost 3 bases and J 3 bases, leaving 8 bases between the germline ends. The CDR3 extends over 13 amino acids. The V gene's germline CDR1 is KGHSH and CDR2 LQKENI. DNA of the CDR3: TGTGCCAGCTCACCCGCAGAGGACTATGGCTACACCTTC. Its translation is CASSPAEDYGYTF.

This clone has just one count. This chain joins TRBV2 and TRBJ1-3, with D possibly being TRBD1 (6 bases). This CDR3 has 15 residues. Trimming left V 8 bases short and J 0 bases short, with 14 bases between. From germline, CDR1 is SNHLY and CDR2 FYNNEI. The CDR3 DNA reads TGTGCCAGCTCGGACAGTCTCCTCTCTGGAAACACCATATATTTT. Residues: CASSDSLLSGNTIYF.